Shown below are 10 T cell receptor beta chains from a single sample sequenced in a study of cytomegalovirus exposure and HLA in healthy donors. The table came from immunoSEQ multiplex PCR; TCRdb's copy has only in-frame clones and leaves some out. The repertoire has under 150,000 clones, just over 85% of them found once; the top ten carry 7% to 9%. The sequenced material came from PBMCs. Receptors were obtained from a woman aged 18-29 years in good health and CMV-seropositive.

V is TRBV5-1 and J is TRBJ2-2; 8 positions agree with TRBD1. Germline V CDR1 and CDR2: SGHRS, YFSETQ. The CDR3 is 16 residues long. V lost 7 bases and J lost 0; bases outside the gene matches: 8. In DNA, the CDR3 is TGCGCCAGCCGGGGGTCGGGACAGGCGAACACCGGGGAGCTGTTTTTT. Protein sequence: CASRGSGQANTGELFF.

The chain combines TRBV2 with TRBJ2-7; TRBD2 matches at 7 bases. This CDR3 is built from 12 residues. V lost 8 bases, J lost 3 bases, and 4 bases stayed unmatched. CDR1 SNHLY and CDR2 FYNNEI come from the germline V gene. CDR3 residues: CASLAAHYEQYF. The CDR3 nucleotides read TGTGCCAGCCTAGCGGCACACTACGAGCAGTACTTC.

The CDR3 nucleotides read TGTGCCAGCAGTTACTCGTTGTTTACATTGACTGAAGCTTTCTTT. It codes for CASSYSLFTLTEAFF. This chain connects TRBV6-5 to TRBJ1-1; no reliable D call. Germline CDR1 and CDR2: MNHEY and SVGAGI. CDR3 length: 15 residues. V shed 0 bases and J shed 5 bases, with 13 bases lying between them.

This chain connects TRBV5-1 to TRBJ2-5, with D hard to call. V lost 3 bases and J 9 bases, leaving 15 bases between the germline ends. CDR1 SGHRS and CDR2 YFSETQ come from the germline V gene. The CDR3 loop spans 13 amino acids. The CDR3 protein is CASSSPAAGSQYF. As DNA, the CDR3 is TGCGCCAGCAGCTCCCCGGCTGCCGGGTCCCAGTACTTC.

The table lists this clone with a few counts. The gene calls are TRBV6-5 and TRBJ1-5; 7 bases map to TRBD1. V lost 0 bases, J lost 2 bases, and 1 base stayed unmatched. The CDR3 runs 15 residues. Germline V gene data show CDR1 as MNHEY and CDR2 as SVGAGI. The CDR3 loop reads CASSYSTGGNQPQHF. CDR3 nucleotides: TGTGCCAGCAGTTACTCTACAGGGGGCAATCAGCCCCAGCATTTT.

In its sample, this clone was seen many times. The chain recombines TRBV5-5 with TRBJ1-1; D is uncertain. The CDR3 covers 14 residues. Trimming took off 0 bases at V and 1 base at J, with 7 bases between the two ends. Germline CDR1 reads SGHKS; CDR2 reads YYEKEE (reference sequence). The CDR3 DNA is TGTGCCAGCAGCTTGGACTTCCCGAACACTGAAGCTTTCTTT. Amino acid sequence: CASSLDFPNTEAFF.

This clone was counted a few times. The V call is TRBV10-1, the J call TRBJ2-3, with TRBD1 as a possible D gene (6 bases). Trimming pared 8 bases from V and 3 bases from J, leaving 12 bases between. CDR3 length equals 13 residues. Per germline, CDR1 WNHNN and CDR2 SYGVQD (reference sequence). The CDR3, as DNA: TGCGCCAGCGGGGGCTTCGGAACAGATACGCAGTATTTT. Translation gives CASGGFGTDTQYF.

The chain employs TRBV11-3 and TRBJ2-3; D might be TRBD2 (6 bases). The V and J ends lost 3 bases and 0 bases respectively, with 10 bases between them. The V gene's germline CDR1 is SGHNT and CDR2 YENEEA. The CDR3 contains 15 residues. DNA for the CDR3: TGTGCCAGCAGCTTCCGCGGGGAAAGCACAGATACGCAGTATTTT. The encoded protein is CASSFRGESTDTQYF.

V is TRBV10-2 and J is TRBJ1-5; D unclear. Germline CDR1 is WSHSY and CDR2 is SAAADI. The length of the CDR3 is 14 residues. The V end lost 5 bases, the J end lost 3 bases, and 11 bases lay between the germline ends. The DNA of the CDR3 is TGCGCCAGCAGTTATTCCGGGAACAATCAGCCCCAGCATTTT. This sequence encodes CASSYSGNNQPQHF.

The chain employs TRBV4-1 and TRBJ2-7; TRBD2 agrees at 8 bases. The ends lost 0 bases at V and 7 bases at J; junction bases unmatched: 14. The germline gives CDR1 MGHRA, CDR2 YSYEKL. CDR3 size: 17 residues. DNA of the CDR3: TGCGCCAGCAGCCAAGATCTAATAGCGGGAATCTATGGGGAGCAGTACTTC. Protein: CASSQDLIAGIYGEQYF.